This is a list of T cell receptor beta chains from one sample in a study of T cells in localized non-small cell lung cancer. The table came from immunoSEQ multiplex PCR; TCRdb's copy has only in-frame clones and leaves some out. The sample yields about 24,000 clones, roughly 84% seen once. Sequences were derived from PBMCs, sampled before any cancer treatment. These receptor sequences come from a man aged 35 to 69 with stage II lung adenocarcinoma. Both conserved end residues are part of each CDR3. A D gene is named only where the DNA matches it firmly. Size tells how often a clone was seen (once, few, many) or the class of an expanded clone, and some rows leave it out.

j_gene,v_gene,abundance,d_gene,CDR3aa,CDR3nt
TRBJ2-5,TRBV2,.,.,CASSESSTQYF,TGTGCCAGCAGTGAATCATCGACCCAGTACTTC
TRBJ1-2,TRBV7-9,.,.,CASTPIIFPGNYGYTF,TGTGCCAGCACCCCCATAATCTTCCCCGGGAACTATGGCTACACCTTC
TRBJ2-7,TRBV20-1,.,TRBD1,CSAGTAYEQYF,TGCAGTGCTGGGACAGCCTACGAGCAGTACTTC
TRBJ1-2,TRBV4-2,.,TRBD1,CASSPPGQGGTAGYTF,TGTGCCAGCAGCCCCCCTGGACAGGGGGGGACGGCGGGCTACACCTTC
TRBJ2-5,TRBV7-8,.,.,CASSQVRVQETQYF,TGTGCCAGCAGCCAGGTGAGGGTCCAAGAGACCCAGTACTTC
TRBJ2-1,TRBV20-1,.,.,CSAREWPTQFF,TGCAGTGCTAGAGAATGGCCGACGCAGTTCTTC
TRBJ1-4,TRBV10-3,.,TRBD1,CATQGATNEKLFF,TGTGCCACGCAGGGGGCAACTAATGAAAAACTGTTTTTT
TRBJ1-4,TRBV7-2,.,TRBD1,CASSLKARTGIGNEKLFF,TGTGCCAGCAGCTTAAAGGCCCGGACAGGGATCGGTAATGAAAAACTGTTTTTT
TRBJ2-7,TRBV5-1,.,TRBD2,CASSDRLANSYEQYF,TGCGCCAGCAGCGACAGACTAGCGAACTCCTACGAGCAGTACTTC
TRBJ2-3,TRBV2,.,.,CASSLTTSTDTQYF,TGTGCCAGCAGCTTAACCACCAGCACAGATACGCAGTATTTT
TRBJ1-2,TRBV30,.,TRBD1,CAWSRQGPVVGYTF,TGTGCCTGGAGTAGACAGGGGCCTGTGGTAGGCTACACCTTC
TRBJ2-2,TRBV18,.,.,CASSPPERVTPGELFF,TGTGCCAGCTCACCACCCGAACGGGTAACGCCCGGGGAGCTGTTTTTT
TRBJ2-4,TRBV7-9,.,TRBD1,CASSTGQGGDIQYF,TGTGCCAGCAGCACCGGACAGGGTGGGGACATTCAGTACTTC
TRBJ1-1,TRBV18,.,.,CASSSSNTEAFF,TGTGCCAGCTCATCCTCGAACACTGAAGCTTTCTTT
TRBJ2-2,TRBV6-6,.,.,CASSYDGTGELFF,TGTGCCAGCAGTTACGACGGGACCGGGGAGCTGTTTTTT
TRBJ2-2,TRBV9,.,TRBD2,CASSVTSGGALGPGELFF,TGTGCCAGCAGCGTCACTAGCGGGGGGGCCCTCGGCCCCGGGGAGCTGTTTTTT
TRBJ2-3,TRBV6-4,.,TRBD2,CASSGAGGVTDTQYF,TGTGCCAGCAGTGGAGCGGGAGGGGTGACAGATACGCAGTATTTT
TRBJ1-5,TRBV29-1,.,.,CSAVGQSNQPQHF,TGCAGCGCGGTGGGACAAAGCAATCAGCCCCAGCATTTT
TRBJ1-6,TRBV28,.,.,CASSLGPDNSPLHF,TGTGCCAGCAGTTTAGGGCCGGATAATTCACCCCTCCACTTT
TRBJ2-1,TRBV19,.,TRBD2,CASSIQAGGPRNEQFF,TGTGCCAGTAGTATCCAGGCGGGAGGGCCCCGGAATGAGCAGTTCTTC
TRBJ2-5,TRBV18,.,TRBD2,CASSPGGGLAEETQYF,TGTGCCAGCTCACCGGGGGGGGGACTAGCAGAAGAGACCCAGTACTTC
TRBJ2-7,TRBV4-3,.,TRBD2,CASSFGLASYEQYF,TGCGCCAGCAGCTTTGGACTAGCTTCCTACGAGCAGTACTTC
TRBJ2-1,TRBV28,.,.,CASSSTRQQFF,TGTGCCAGCAGTTCGACTAGACAGCAGTTCTTC
TRBJ1-2,TRBV11-2,few,.,CASSFSGSYGYTF,TGTGCCAGCAGCTTCTCCGGGTCCTATGGCTACACCTTC
TRBJ2-1,TRBV6-1,few,.,CASMGVNEQFF,TGTGCCAGCATGGGGGTTAATGAGCAGTTCTTC
TRBJ2-1,TRBV7-2,once,TRBD2,CASSLARTSGRNEQFF,TGTGCCAGCAGCTTAGCGAGGACTAGCGGGAGGAATGAGCAGTTCTTC
TRBJ2-7,TRBV4-1,.,TRBD2,CASSQESRGGRTDEQYF,TGCGCCAGCAGCCAAGAAAGTAGAGGCGGGAGGACCGACGAGCAGTACTTC
TRBJ2-2,TRBV19,.,TRBD1,CASRQGNTGELFF,TGTGCCAGCAGACAGGGGAACACCGGGGAGCTGTTTTTT
TRBJ1-2,TRBV9,.,.,CASSTPQGDPYQVGGYTF,TGTGCCAGCAGCACCCCCCAGGGCGACCCCTACCAGGTGGGGGGCTACACCTTC
TRBJ2-3,TRBV11-3,.,.,CASSLDKSTDTQYF,TGTGCCAGCAGCTTAGACAAGAGCACAGATACGCAGTATTTT
TRBJ2-5,TRBV4-1,.,TRBD1,CASSQPPGQGRQETQYF,TGCGCCAGCAGCCAACCACCGGGACAGGGAAGACAAGAGACCCAGTACTTC
TRBJ1-1,TRBV11-3,once,.,CASSLGVWAEAFF,TGTGCCAGCAGCTTGGGGGTGTGGGCTGAAGCTTTCTTT
TRBJ2-7,TRBV2,.,.,CASSVSYEQYF,TGTGCCAGCAGTGTCAGCTACGAGCAGTACTTC
TRBJ2-5,TRBV11-2,.,TRBD1,CASSLWDSRETQYF,TGTGCCAGCAGCCTATGGGACAGTCGGGAGACCCAGTACTTC
TRBJ1-5,TRBV5-6,.,.,CASSPWAGVSNQPQHF,TGTGCCAGCAGCCCGTGGGCGGGGGTGAGCAATCAGCCCCAGCATTTT
TRBJ2-3,TRBV14,.,TRBD2,CASSQDWSSGVTDTQYF,TGTGCCAGCAGCCAAGATTGGTCTAGCGGGGTCACAGATACGCAGTATTTT
TRBJ2-1,TRBV19,.,.,CASSLDGYNEQFF,TGTGCCAGTAGTTTAGACGGTTACAATGAGCAGTTCTTC
TRBJ1-1,TRBV7-8,.,TRBD1,CASSQQGATEAFF,TGTGCCAGCAGCCAACAGGGGGCCACTGAAGCTTTCTTT
TRBJ2-3,TRBV19,.,TRBD1,CASSTRDSYLSDTQYF,TGTGCCAGTAGTACTCGGGACAGCTACCTTTCAGATACGCAGTATTTT
TRBJ2-6,TRBV7-3,.,.,CASSLGPLTPSGANVLTF,TGTGCCAGCAGCTTAGGCCCCCTCACCCCCTCTGGGGCCAACGTCCTGACTTTC
TRBJ1-3,TRBV7-2,.,.,CASSLAPGAGNTIYF,TGTGCCAGCAGCTTGGCCCCCGGAGCTGGAAACACCATATATTTT
TRBJ2-7,TRBV19,.,TRBD1,CASSIPRTGNDEQYF,TGTGCCAGTAGTATCCCACGGACAGGGAACGACGAGCAGTACTTC
TRBJ1-1,TRBV5-4,.,TRBD1,CASSMDRGVVAEAFF,TGTGCCAGCAGCATGGACAGGGGGGTAGTGGCTGAAGCTTTCTTT
TRBJ1-1,TRBV19,.,.,CASTTLQTMNTEAFF,TGTGCCAGTACTACCCTGCAAACAATGAACACTGAAGCTTTCTTT
TRBJ2-3,TRBV2,.,.,CASSEALPGADTQYF,TGTGCCAGCAGTGAAGCGCTTCCAGGTGCAGATACGCAGTATTTT
TRBJ2-7,TRBV4-1,.,TRBD2,CASSQARLAGGGEQYF,TGCGCCAGCAGCCAAGCCCGGTTAGCGGGGGGAGGAGAGCAGTACTTC
TRBJ2-7,TRBV2,.,.,CAISRGRDSYEQYF,TGTGCCATCAGCCGAGGCAGAGACTCCTACGAGCAGTACTTC
TRBJ1-5,TRBV15,.,TRBD1,CATSRDISTGGTQPQHF,TGTGCCACCAGCAGAGATATATCGACAGGGGGAACTCAGCCCCAGCATTTT
TRBJ2-7,TRBV19,.,TRBD2,CASSRGTSGSYEQYF,TGTGCCAGTAGTAGAGGGACTAGCGGCTCCTACGAGCAGTACTTC
TRBJ2-3,TRBV12-5,.,.,CASGLGDTQYF,TGTGCTAGTGGGTTAGGAGATACGCAGTATTTT
TRBJ1-1,TRBV2,once,.,CATDLSGRGGTEAFF,TGTGCCACGGACCTTTCGGGGCGGGGGGGCACTGAAGCTTTCTTT
TRBJ1-2,TRBV29-1,.,TRBD1,CSVAEDRVQGYTF,TGCAGCGTTGCAGAGGACAGGGTACAAGGCTACACCTTC
TRBJ2-1,TRBV5-1,once,TRBD2,CASSFGTSGRSYNEQFF,TGCGCCAGCAGCTTCGGGACTAGCGGGAGGTCCTACAATGAGCAGTTCTTC
TRBJ2-1,TRBV7-3,.,TRBD2,CASSFGLVGEQFF,TGTGCCAGCAGTTTTGGACTAGTAGGTGAGCAGTTCTTC
TRBJ2-7,TRBV13,.,.,CASSLGRYSYEQYF,TGTGCCAGCAGCTTAGGACGGTACTCCTACGAGCAGTACTTC
TRBJ1-6,TRBV11-3,.,.,CASSLGQFAGYSPLHF,TGTGCCAGCAGCTTAGGCCAGTTTGCGGGATATTCACCCCTCCACTTT
TRBJ2-3,TRBV7-2,.,.,CASSLADTQYF,TGTGCCAGCAGCTTAGCAGATACGCAGTATTTT
TRBJ1-5,TRBV6-1,.,.,CASRTFRAQHF,TGTGCCAGCAGGACCTTTCGGGCCCAGCATTTT
TRBJ2-3,TRBV11-3,.,.,CASSSGLASTDTQYF,TGTGCCAGCAGCTCCGGATTAGCTAGCACAGATACGCAGTATTTT
TRBJ2-5,TRBV25-1,.,TRBD1,CASTPDRGSQETQYF,TGTGCCAGCACCCCTGACAGGGGCTCCCAAGAGACCCAGTACTTC